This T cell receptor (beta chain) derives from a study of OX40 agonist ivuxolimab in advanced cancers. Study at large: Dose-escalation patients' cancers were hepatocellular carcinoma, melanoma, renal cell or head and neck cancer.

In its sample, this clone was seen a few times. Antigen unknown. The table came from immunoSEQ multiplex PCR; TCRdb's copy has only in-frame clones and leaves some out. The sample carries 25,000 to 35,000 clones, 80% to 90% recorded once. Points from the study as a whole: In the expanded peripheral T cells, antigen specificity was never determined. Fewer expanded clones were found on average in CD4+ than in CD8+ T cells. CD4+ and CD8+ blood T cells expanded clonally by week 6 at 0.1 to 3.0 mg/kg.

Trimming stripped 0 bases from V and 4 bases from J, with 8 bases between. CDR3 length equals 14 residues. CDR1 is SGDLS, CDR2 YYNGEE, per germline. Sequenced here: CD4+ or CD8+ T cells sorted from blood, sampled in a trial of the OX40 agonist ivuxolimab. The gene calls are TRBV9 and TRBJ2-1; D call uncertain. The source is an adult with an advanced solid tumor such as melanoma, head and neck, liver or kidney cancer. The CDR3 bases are TGTGCCAGCAGCGTAGGTGGCGGATACAATGAGCAGTTCTTC. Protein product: CASSVGGGYNEQFF.